A single count supports the clone carrying this T cell receptor (beta chain). For repertoire sequencing, the TCR beta CDR3 regions were amplified from RNA transcripts. RT-PCR in the first round used HTBI primers; a second-round multiplex PCR followed. TCRdb recomputed calls from the multiplex PCR reads with MiXCR, one row per CDR3 protein. This table has almost 750,000 distinct CDR3 sequences, 35% to 50% appearing once. This sample is drawn from a study of Graves' ophthalmopathy and Graves' hyperthyroidism. The CDR3 is 16 amino acids. The V gene end was trimmed by 2 bases and the J gene end by 2 bases; junction bases not matched to a gene: 9. Germline CDR1 DFQATT, CDR2 SNEGSKA (reference sequence). Under 3 months in duration, the ophthalmopathy in affected donors had moderate-to-severe activity, CAS ≥3 and NOSPECS ≥4. PBMCs stemmed from around 10 ml of fresh peripheral blood.

The origin of this receptor is an adult man with Graves' ophthalmopathy. Sequenced material: peripheral blood. This chain joins TRBV20-1 and TRBJ1-5; 7 positions match TRBD1. CDR3 region: CSARRTGRLGNQPQHF. CDR3 DNA: TGCAGTGCTAGAAGGACAGGCCGTCTGGGCAATCAGCCCCAGCATTTT.